These 10 T cell receptor beta chains were all obtained from the same sample, sequenced in a study of T cells after yellow fever vaccination (dated by TCRdb to the late 2010s). The receptor library was made with 5' RACE. Sequenced on an Illumina HiSeq 2500. TCRdb trimmed public reads at Q25 via fastp, called clones via MiXCR and kept in-frame beta chains. Entries that share a CDR3 protein sequence are merged under the most common genes and DNA. The table for this sample lists some 500,000 distinct CDR3 sequences; less than 15% of them were counted only once. Roughly 13% of the sample belongs to the ten largest clones. This specimen's treatment or condition label, interpreted: live attenuated yellow fever vaccine strain. Sequenced here: PBMCs, sampled on the day of the yellow fever booster vaccination. The receptors come from a young man who received the YFV17D yellow fever vaccine.

This clonotype was detected many times. The chain joins TRBV6-5 to TRBJ2-2; D may be TRBD1 (6 bases). In germline, CDR1 is MNHEY, CDR2 SVGAGI. Trimming pared 2 bases from V and 0 bases from J, leaving 10 bases between. This CDR3 is 16 amino acids long. The CDR3 spells CASSYGGPANTGELFF. The CDR3 DNA follows: TGTGCCAGCAGTTACGGGGGCCCAGCGAACACCGGGGAGCTGTTTTTT.

This clonotype turned up a few times. The chain employs TRBV5-6 and TRBJ2-4; maybe TRBD1 (6 bases). CDR1 and CDR2 (germline): SGHDT, YYEEEE. The CDR3 extends over 16 amino acids. The germline V and J ends were trimmed by 4 bases and 0 bases, with 14 bases remaining between them. CDR3 in DNA: TGTGCCAGCAGCCAGGGGAAGGCTCTAGCCAAAAACATTCAGTACTTC. Its translation: CASSQGKALAKNIQYF.

Many counts were recorded for this clonotype. The chain carries TRBV29-1 and TRBJ1-2; the match to TRBD1 covers 9 bases. V lost 6 bases, J lost 6 bases, and 8 bases stayed unmatched. The germline CDR1 and CDR2 sequences are SQVTM and ANQGSEA. This CDR3 region has 13 residues. CDR3 in DNA: TGCAGCGTCGGGGGGACAGGGTCGGATGGCTACACCTTC. The encoded protein is CSVGGTGSDGYTF.

The V call is TRBV29-1, the J call TRBJ1-2; 7 bases match TRBD1. The CDR3 runs 13 residues. Germline CDR1 reads SQVTM; CDR2 reads ANQGSEA. V gave up 7 bases and J gave up 1 base; unmatched junction bases: 6. As DNA, the CDR3 is TGCAGCGGGGAGGACAGGAGTAACTATGGCTACACCTTC. This sequence encodes CSGEDRSNYGYTF.

The V call is TRBV20-1, the J call TRBJ2-5; D gene ambiguous. CDR1 DFQATT and CDR2 SNEGSKA come from the germline V gene (reference sequence). The V end was cut by 6 bases, the J end by 4 bases, with 15 bases between. The CDR3 totals 13 residues. The CDR3 DNA sequence: TGCAGTGCCTCTTCCGACTCTCCAGAGACCCAGTACTTC. Protein: CSASSDSPETQYF.

The rearrangement uses TRBV12-3 or TRBV12-4 and TRBJ2-3; 9 nucleotides align to TRBD2. The CDR3 spans 15 residues. The ends lost 6 bases at V and 2 bases at J; junction bases unmatched: 6. DNA of the CDR3: TGTGCCAGCAGCACGACTAGCGGACCCACAGATACGCAGTATTTT. It codes for CASSTTSGPTDTQYF.

This clonotype occurred a few times. The gene calls are TRBV3-1 and TRBJ2-7; unclear D gene. The CDR3 runs 12 residues. Germline-derived CDR1 and CDR2 are LGHDT and YNNKEL (reference sequence). V was clipped by 0 bases and J by 5 bases, with 5 bases between them. CDR3 nucleotides: TGTGCCAGCAGCCAAGATTTCCACGAGCAGTACTTC. It yields the protein CASSQDFHEQYF.

The chain employs TRBV20-1 and TRBJ2-1, with TRBD2 matching 11 bases. The V segment lost 5 bases and the J segment 6 bases; nucleotides outside the gene matches: 9. Germline values: CDR1 DFQATT, CDR2 SNEGSKA (reference sequence). The CDR3 spans 15 residues. CDR3: CSAGHSGRAINEQFF. The DNA of the CDR3 is TGCAGTGCTGGACATAGCGGGAGGGCCATCAATGAGCAGTTCTTC.

The chain uses TRBV5-4 and TRBJ2-7; no reliable D call. Trimming left V 2 bases short and J 2 bases short, with 11 bases between. The CDR3 is 14 amino acids. From germline, CDR1 is SGHNT and CDR2 YYREEE (reference sequence). CDR3 DNA sequence: TGTGCCAGCAGCTTAGGGAAGGAAACCTACGAGCAGTACTTC. Translated: CASSLGKETYEQYF.

In its sample, this clonotype was seen a few times. The genes are TRBV7-3 and TRBJ2-1; 7 nucleotides agree with TRBD2. CDR1 is SGHTA and CDR2 is FQGTGA in the germline V gene. After removal of 3 bases from V and 7 bases from J, the junction contained 6 bases not matched to a gene. CDR3 length: 14 residues. The CDR3 spells CASSLSGIRNEQFF. CDR3 DNA: TGTGCCAGCAGCTTGAGCGGGATTCGGAATGAGCAGTTCTTC.